The next 20 T cell receptor beta chains were all read from a single sample in a study of blood T cell repertoires in COVID-19. The protocol was immunoSEQ multiplex PCR, while the TCRdb copy is restricted to in-frame clones and leaves out a portion. This sample carries tens of thousands of clones, about 91% of them seen once, and the ten largest clones take more than 5.5%. The sequenced material came from peripheral blood. These receptor sequences come from a woman of 80 years or more with acute or convalescent COVID-19.

The chain employs TRBV9 and TRBJ1-1; 8 positions agree with TRBD1. The CDR3 is made up of 15 amino acids. V lost 0 bases to trimming and J lost 4 bases; unmatched junction nucleotides: 5. The V gene's germline CDR1 is SGDLS and CDR2 YYNGEE. CDR3 sequence (DNA): TGTGCCAGCAGCGTAGTACAGGGGGTGGGCACTGAAGCTTTCTTT. Translating gives CASSVVQGVGTEAFF.

V is TRBV13 and J is TRBJ2-7, with D unclear. CDR1 is PRHDT, CDR2 FYEKMQ, per germline (reference sequence). CDR3 length: 13 amino acids. V lost 5 bases and J lost 0, with 8 bases in between. In DNA form, the CDR3 reads TGTGCCAGCAGCGCCCCTAGCTCCTACGAGCAGTACTTC. Translating it yields CASSAPSSYEQYF.

The chain combines TRBV10-3 with TRBJ2-7, with D possibly being TRBD1 (6 bases). This CDR3 comprises 15 residues. From germline, CDR1 is ENHRY and CDR2 SYGVKD. V was cut by 2 bases and J by 3 bases, with 14 bases left in between. Here the CDR3 reads CAISEGDTPHYEQYF. The CDR3 DNA reads as TGTGCCATCAGTGAGGGGGACACACCCCACTACGAGCAGTACTTC.

This chain connects TRBV18 to TRBJ1-4, with D uncertain. The CDR3 loop spans 16 amino acids. V was shortened by 1 base and J by 8 bases, with 17 bases between the two germline ends. Germline V CDR1 and CDR2: KGHSH, LQKENI. The CDR3 here is CASSPLAESVGEKLFF. The CDR3 DNA sequence: TGTGCCAGCTCACCACTGGCTGAGAGCGTTGGGGAAAAACTGTTTTTT.

The chain has TRBV24-1 and TRBJ2-1; weak D call: TRBD2 (7 bases). Per the germline V gene, CDR1 is KGHDR and CDR2 is SFDVKD. Trimming shortened V by 9 bases and J by 10 bases, and 21 bases separated the two germline ends. The CDR3 runs to 14 residues. This chain's CDR3 is CATANGGGRGEQFF. CDR3 nucleotide sequence: TGTGCCACCGCTAATGGGGGGGGCCGAGGGGAGCAGTTCTTC.

The genes are TRBV30 and TRBJ2-3; 8 bases align to TRBD2. J gave up 2 bases and V 1 base, and 5 bases lay outside the gene matches. The CDR3 loop spans 15 amino acids. Germline V gene sequence: CDR1 GTSNPN, CDR2 SVGIG (reference sequence). The CDR3 nucleotides are TGTGCCTGGAGTGCCCTAGCGGGTTCCACAGATACGCAGTATTTT. Encoded protein: CAWSALAGSTDTQYF.

The V call is TRBV10-2, the J call TRBJ2-7, with a weak D call TRBD1 (6 bases). Trimming stripped 5 bases from V and 5 bases from J, with 10 bases between. There are 12 residues in the CDR3. The germline V gene encodes CDR1 WSHSY and CDR2 SAAADI. CDR3 sequence reads: CASSLQGDEQYF. The CDR3 bases are TGCGCCAGCAGTCTACAGGGCGACGAGCAGTACTTC.

This chain joins TRBV9 and TRBJ1-3; 8 positions agree with TRBD1. In germline, CDR1 is SGDLS, CDR2 YYNGEE. Trimming cost V 3 bases and J 6 bases; bases outside gene matches: 5. The CDR3 is 14 residues long. The CDR3 DNA sequence: TGTGCCAGCAGCGCTGGGACAGGCACAAACACCATATATTTT. It specifies CASSAGTGTNTIYF.

This sequence joins TRBV25-1 and TRBJ1-2; the D is unclear. The germline V gene encodes CDR1 MGHDK and CDR2 SYGVNS. The CDR3 runs 12 residues. V gave up 7 bases and J gave up 0 bases, with 6 bases separating them. CDR3 region: CASTGTNYGYTF. The CDR3 DNA sequence: TGTGCCAGCACAGGTACTAACTATGGCTACACCTTC.

This clone was counted a single time. This chain uses TRBV27 with TRBJ2-7; D perhaps matches TRBD1 (6 bases). The CDR3 totals 12 residues. CDR1 is MNHEY and CDR2 is SMNVEV in the germline V gene (reference sequence). The V end was cut by 6 bases, the J end by 4 bases, with 10 bases between. CDR3 residues: CASSPQGYEQYF. CDR3 in DNA: TGTGCCAGCAGCCCACAGGGATACGAGCAGTACTTC.

The J gene is TRBJ1-1, the V gene TRBV12-3 or TRBV12-4, with 7 bases lining up with TRBD1. J lost 8 bases, V lost 5 bases, and 8 bases had no gene match. This CDR3 is built from 13 residues. CDR3 bases: TGTGCCAGCAGTGGTTGGGAACAGGGGGAAGCTTTCTTT. Protein: CASSGWEQGEAFF.

This clone was detected only a few times. The chain is built from TRBV18 and TRBJ2-7; D might be TRBD1 (6 bases). The germline V gene has CDR1 KGHSH and CDR2 LQKENI. The V end lost 5 bases, the J end lost 0 bases, and 11 bases lay between the germline ends. The CDR3 extends over 14 amino acids. CDR3 residues: CASSRTASSYEQYF. Here the CDR3 DNA reads TGTGCCAGCTCAAGGACAGCGAGCTCCTACGAGCAGTACTTC.

The J gene is TRBJ1-1, the V gene TRBV7-9; no clear D gene. This CDR3 has 16 amino acids. V was clipped by 1 base and J by 6 bases, with 18 bases between them. The germline V gene has CDR1 SEHNR and CDR2 FQNEAQ (reference sequence). The CDR3 region has the DNA TGTGCCAGCAGCTTAGGAGGGAGTGGGGTAAAGGCTGAAGCTTTCTTT. Residues: CASSLGGSGVKAEAFF.

This rearrangement joins TRBV27 to TRBJ1-1; perhaps TRBD1 as D (6 bases). Trimming stripped 5 bases from V and 6 bases from J, with 16 bases between. The CDR3 is made up of 14 amino acids. Germline V lookup: CDR1 MNHEY, CDR2 SMNVEV (reference sequence). The CDR3 DNA is TGTGCCAGCAGTCCCATCAGGGGAAGCCCTGAAGCTTTCTTT. It encodes CASSPIRGSPEAFF.

The rearrangement uses TRBV19 and TRBJ2-5, with 9 bases lining up with TRBD1. The germline V gene encodes CDR1 LNHDA and CDR2 SQIVND (reference sequence). The CDR3 sequence is 13 residues long. Trimming at V came to 6 bases and at J to 4 bases, leaving 3 bases not matched to a gene. The CDR3 DNA sequence: TGTGCCAGTAGGGACAGGGGAGGAGAGACCCAGTACTTC. This encodes CASRDRGGETQYF.

The rearrangement joins TRBV7-3 to TRBJ1-6; D remains ambiguous. The CDR3 spans 13 residues. Trimming took 2 bases from V and 9 from J, leaving 8 bases between them. CDR1 SGHTA and CDR2 FQGTGA come from the germline V gene. The CDR3 sequence is CASSLQNRSPLHF. The CDR3 nucleotides read TGTGCCAGCAGCTTACAGAACCGTTCACCCCTCCACTTT.

The rearrangement uses TRBV11-2 and TRBJ2-7; TRBD2 matches at 11 bases. In germline, CDR1 is SGHAT, CDR2 FQNNGV. Trimming cost V 4 bases and J 3 bases; bases outside gene matches: 5. The CDR3 runs to 15 residues. CDR3 nucleotide sequence: TGTGCCAGCAGCTCCCGACTAGCGGGAAACTACGAGCAGTACTTC. This encodes CASSSRLAGNYEQYF.

The V and J genes are TRBV30 and TRBJ1-2; TRBD1 aligns across 8 bases. The V segment lost 4 bases and the J segment 7 bases; nucleotides outside the gene matches: 8. Germline V gene sequence: CDR1 GTSNPN, CDR2 SVGIG (reference sequence). The CDR3 runs 13 residues. The CDR3 sequence: CAWTPGGLGGYTF. As DNA, the CDR3 is TGTGCCTGGACCCCAGGGGGCTTGGGTGGCTACACCTTC.

The genes are TRBV11-2 and TRBJ2-3, with D tentatively TRBD1 (5 bases). CDR1 and CDR2 (germline): SGHAT, FQNNGV. V was trimmed by 5 bases and J by 0 bases, leaving 12 bases between them. The CDR3 extends over 15 amino acids. CDR3 nucleotides: TGTGCCAGCAGCAGAAGGGGCACTAGCACAGATACGCAGTATTTT. It encodes CASSRRGTSTDTQYF.

The rearrangement uses TRBV12-5 and TRBJ2-1, with 8 bases lining up with TRBD2. Germline CDR1 is LGHNT and CDR2 is FRNRAP. The V and J ends lost 0 bases and 1 base, in that order; junction bases with no gene match: 2. The CDR3 has 16 amino acids. The CDR3 bases are TGTGCTAGTGGTTTGGTAGCGGGGGCTTCCTACAATGAGCAGTTCTTC. This encodes CASGLVAGASYNEQFF.